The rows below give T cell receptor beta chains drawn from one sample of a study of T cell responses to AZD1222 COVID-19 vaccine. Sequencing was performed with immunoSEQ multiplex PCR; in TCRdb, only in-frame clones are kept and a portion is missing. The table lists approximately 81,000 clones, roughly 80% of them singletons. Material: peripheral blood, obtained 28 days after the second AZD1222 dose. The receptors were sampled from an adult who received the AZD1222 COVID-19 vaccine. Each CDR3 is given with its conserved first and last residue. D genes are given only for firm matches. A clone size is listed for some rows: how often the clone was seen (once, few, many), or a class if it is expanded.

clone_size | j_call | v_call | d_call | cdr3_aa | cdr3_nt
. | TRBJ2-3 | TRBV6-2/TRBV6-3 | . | CASSSAKADLTDTQYF | TGTGCCAGCAGTTCAGCTAAAGCGGACCTCACAGATACGCAGTATTTT
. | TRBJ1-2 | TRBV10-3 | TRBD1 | CASNSGQGAFGYTF | TGTGCCAGCAATTCGGGACAGGGGGCGTTTGGCTACACCTTC
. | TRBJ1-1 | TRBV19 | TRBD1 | CASSIPTGWNTEAFF | TGTGCCAGTAGTATCCCGACAGGGTGGAACACTGAAGCTTTCTTT
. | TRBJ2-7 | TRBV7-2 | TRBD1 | CASSPRDRGLDEQYF | TGTGCCAGCAGCCCTCGGGACAGGGGGCTCGACGAGCAGTACTTC
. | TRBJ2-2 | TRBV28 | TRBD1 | CATQGQGAAGELFF | TGTGCCACTCAAGGACAGGGGGCCGCCGGGGAGCTGTTTTTT
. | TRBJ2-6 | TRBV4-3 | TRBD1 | CASSQVGQGTGANVLTF | TGCGCCAGCAGCCAAGTGGGACAGGGGACCGGGGCCAACGTCCTGACTTTC
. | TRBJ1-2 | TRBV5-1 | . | CASRGTPLAFNYGYTF | TGCGCCAGCAGGGGGACACCTCTAGCCTTTAACTATGGCTACACCTTC
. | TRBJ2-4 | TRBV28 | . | CASSHQGLAKNIQYF | TGTGCCAGCAGTCACCAGGGGTTAGCCAAAAACATTCAGTACTTC
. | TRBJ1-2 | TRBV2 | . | CASRGEAPNYGYTF | TGTGCCAGCAGGGGGGAAGCACCCAACTATGGCTACACCTTC
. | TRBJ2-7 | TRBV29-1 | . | CSAEGTSAYEQYF | TGCAGCGCGGAGGGGACATCCGCCTACGAGCAGTACTTC
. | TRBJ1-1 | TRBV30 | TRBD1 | CAWRKGATESTEAFF | TGTGCCTGGAGGAAGGGGGCAACAGAAAGCACTGAAGCTTTCTTT
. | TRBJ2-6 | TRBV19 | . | CASSEWSGVGANVLTF | TGTGCCAGTAGTGAGTGGTCGGGGGTAGGGGCCAACGTCCTGACTTTC
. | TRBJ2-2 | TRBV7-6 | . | CASSSGGFANTGELFF | TGTGCCAGCAGCTCCGGGGGCTTCGCGAACACCGGGGAGCTGTTTTTT
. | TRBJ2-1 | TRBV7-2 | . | CASSLEQALLPFF | TGTGCCAGCAGCTTAGAGCAGGCCCTCTTGCCGTTCTTC
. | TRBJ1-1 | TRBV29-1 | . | CSVDQGNTEAFF | TGCAGCGTTGATCAGGGGAACACTGAAGCTTTCTTT
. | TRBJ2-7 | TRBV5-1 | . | CASSLAGVRDNSYEQYF | TGCGCCAGCAGCTTGGCCGGGGTGCGGGACAACTCCTACGAGCAGTACTTC
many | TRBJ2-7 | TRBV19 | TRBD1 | CASSTGTGRSYEQYF | TGTGCCAGTAGTACCGGGACAGGTCGGTCCTACGAGCAGTACTTC
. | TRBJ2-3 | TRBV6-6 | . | CASSPLSTGRSTDTQYF | TGTGCCAGCAGTCCCCTTTCGACAGGACGGAGCACAGATACGCAGTATTTT
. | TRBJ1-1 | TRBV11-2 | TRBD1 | CASSTYGTGNTEAFF | TGTGCCAGCAGCACGTACGGGACAGGGAACACTGAAGCTTTCTTT
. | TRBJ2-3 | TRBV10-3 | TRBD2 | CAISRLAYNTDTQYF | TGTGCCATCAGTCGACTAGCCTACAACACAGATACGCAGTATTTT
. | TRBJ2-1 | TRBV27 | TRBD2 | CASSPVGGQYNEQFF | TGTGCCAGCAGTCCTGTGGGAGGGCAATACAATGAGCAGTTCTTC
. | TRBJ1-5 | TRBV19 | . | CASSIGEHSNQPQHF | TGTGCCAGTAGTATTGGGGAGCATAGCAATCAGCCCCAGCATTTT
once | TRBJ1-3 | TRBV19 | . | CASSPQGLSGNTIYF | TGTGCCAGTAGTCCCCAGGGTTTATCTGGAAACACCATATATTTT